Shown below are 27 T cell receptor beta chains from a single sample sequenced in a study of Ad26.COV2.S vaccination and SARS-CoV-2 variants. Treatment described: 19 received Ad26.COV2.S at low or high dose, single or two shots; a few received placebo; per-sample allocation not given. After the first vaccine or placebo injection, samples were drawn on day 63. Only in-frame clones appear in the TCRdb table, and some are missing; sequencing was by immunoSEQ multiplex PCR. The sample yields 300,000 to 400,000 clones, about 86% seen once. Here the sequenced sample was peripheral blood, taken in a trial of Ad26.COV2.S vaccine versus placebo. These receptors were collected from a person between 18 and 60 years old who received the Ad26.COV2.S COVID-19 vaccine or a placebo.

The CDR3 DNA follows: TGTGCCAGCAGCCTCACTGGGGGGAATGAAAAACTGTTTTTT. The encoded protein is CASSLTGGNEKLFF. The V call is TRBV7-9, the J call TRBJ1-4; D is perhaps TRBD1 (5 bases). Trimming took off 5 bases at V and 5 bases at J, with 12 bases between the two ends. The CDR3 has 14 residues. CDR1 and CDR2 from the germline V gene are SEHNR and FQNEAQ (reference sequence).

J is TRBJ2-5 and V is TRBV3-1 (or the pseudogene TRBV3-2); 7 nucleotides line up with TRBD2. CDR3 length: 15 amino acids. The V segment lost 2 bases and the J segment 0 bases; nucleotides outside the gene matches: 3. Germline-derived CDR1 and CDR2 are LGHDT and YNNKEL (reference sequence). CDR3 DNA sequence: TGTGCCAGCAGCCAATTGGGGGGGTACCAAGAGACCCAGTACTTC. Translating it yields CASSQLGGYQETQYF.

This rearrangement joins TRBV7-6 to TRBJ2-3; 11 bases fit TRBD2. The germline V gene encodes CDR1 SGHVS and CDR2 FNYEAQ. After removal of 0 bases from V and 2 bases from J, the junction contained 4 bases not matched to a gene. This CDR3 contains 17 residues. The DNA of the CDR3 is TGTGCCAGCAGCTTAGCTATACTAGCGGGGGCCACAGATACGCAGTATTTT. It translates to CASSLAILAGATDTQYF.

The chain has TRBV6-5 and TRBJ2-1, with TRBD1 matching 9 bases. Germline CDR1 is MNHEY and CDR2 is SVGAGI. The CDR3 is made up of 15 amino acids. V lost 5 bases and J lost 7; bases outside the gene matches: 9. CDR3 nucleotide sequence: TGTGCCAGCAGTCCCCGGGACAGGGTAACGAATGAGCAGTTCTTC. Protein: CASSPRDRVTNEQFF.

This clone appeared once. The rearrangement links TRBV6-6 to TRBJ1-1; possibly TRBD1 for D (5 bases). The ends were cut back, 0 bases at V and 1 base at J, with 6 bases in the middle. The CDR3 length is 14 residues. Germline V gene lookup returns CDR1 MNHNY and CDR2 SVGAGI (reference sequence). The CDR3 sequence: CASSYSGRNTEAFF. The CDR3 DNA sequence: TGTGCCAGCAGTTACTCGGGACGGAACACTGAAGCTTTCTTT.

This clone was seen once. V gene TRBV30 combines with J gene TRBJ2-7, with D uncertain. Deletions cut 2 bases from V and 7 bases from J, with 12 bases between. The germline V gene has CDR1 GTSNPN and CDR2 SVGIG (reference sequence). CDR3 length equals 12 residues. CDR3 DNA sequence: TGTGCCTGGAGTAAAGTAACGACAGAGCAGTACTTC. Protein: CAWSKVTTEQYF. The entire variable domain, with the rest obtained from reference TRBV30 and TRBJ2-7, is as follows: SQTIHQWPATLVQPVGSPLSLECTVEGTSNPNLYWYRQAAGRGLQLLFYSVGIGQISSEVPQNLSASRPQDRQFILSSKKLLLSDSGFYLCAWSKVTTEQYFGPGTRLTVT.

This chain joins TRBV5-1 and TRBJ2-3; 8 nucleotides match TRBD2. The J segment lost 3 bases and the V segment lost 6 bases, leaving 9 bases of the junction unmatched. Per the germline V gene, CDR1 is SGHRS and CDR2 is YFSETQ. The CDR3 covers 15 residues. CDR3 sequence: CASKPRGALTDTQYF. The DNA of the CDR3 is TGCGCCAGCAAGCCGCGGGGGGCGTTGACAGATACGCAGTATTTT.

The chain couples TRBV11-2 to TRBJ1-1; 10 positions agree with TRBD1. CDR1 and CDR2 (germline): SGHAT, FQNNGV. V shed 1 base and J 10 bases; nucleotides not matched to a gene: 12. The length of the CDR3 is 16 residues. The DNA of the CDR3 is TGTGCCAGCAGCTTAGTCAAGGGACAGGGGTTTGTTAGAGCTTTCTTT. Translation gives CASSLVKGQGFVRAFF.

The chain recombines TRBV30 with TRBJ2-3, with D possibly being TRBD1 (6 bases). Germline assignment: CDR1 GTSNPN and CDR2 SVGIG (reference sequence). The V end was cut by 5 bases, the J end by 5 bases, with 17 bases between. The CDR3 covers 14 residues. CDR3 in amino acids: CAWGGRAAGDTQYF. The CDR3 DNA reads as TGTGCCTGGGGGGGCCGGGCGGCGGGAGATACGCAGTATTTT.

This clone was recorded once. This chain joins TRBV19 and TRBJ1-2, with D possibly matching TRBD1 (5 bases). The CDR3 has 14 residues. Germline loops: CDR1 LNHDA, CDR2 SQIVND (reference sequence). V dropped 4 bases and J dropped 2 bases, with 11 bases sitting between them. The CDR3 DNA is TGTGCCAGTAGTACCTTTGGGACGAACTATGGCTACACCTTC. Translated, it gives CASSTFGTNYGYTF.

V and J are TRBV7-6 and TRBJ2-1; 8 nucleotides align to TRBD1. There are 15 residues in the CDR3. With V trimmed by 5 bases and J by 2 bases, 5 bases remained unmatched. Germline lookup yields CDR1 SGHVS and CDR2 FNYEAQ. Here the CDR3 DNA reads TGTGCCAGCAGCCGAGGACAGGGTGCCTACAATGAGCAGTTCTTC. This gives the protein CASSRGQGAYNEQFF.

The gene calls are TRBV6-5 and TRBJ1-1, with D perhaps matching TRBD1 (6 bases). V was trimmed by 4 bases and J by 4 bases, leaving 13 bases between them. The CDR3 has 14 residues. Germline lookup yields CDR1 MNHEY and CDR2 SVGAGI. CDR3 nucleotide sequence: TGTGCCAGCAGTTGGCAAGGGGGGAGCACTGAAGCTTTCTTT. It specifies CASSWQGGSTEAFF.

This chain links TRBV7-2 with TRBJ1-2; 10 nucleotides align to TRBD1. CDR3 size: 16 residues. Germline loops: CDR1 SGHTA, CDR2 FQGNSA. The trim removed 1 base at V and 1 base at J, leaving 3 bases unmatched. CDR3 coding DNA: TGTGCCAGCAGCTTAGGGGGGACAGGGGATAACTATGGCTACACCTTC. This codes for CASSLGGTGDNYGYTF. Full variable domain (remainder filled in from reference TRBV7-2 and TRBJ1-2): GAGVSQSPSNKVTEKGKDVELRCDPISGHTALYWYRQSLGQGLEFLIYFQGNSAPDKSGLPSDRFSAERTGGSVSTLTIQRTQQEDSAVYLCASSLGGTGDNYGYTFGSGTRLTVV.

The CDR3 DNA reads TGTGCCAGCAGCCAGCTTAATGGGGGGATGCTGAGCAATCAGCCCCAGCATTTT. Its translation: CASSQLNGGMLSNQPQHF. The chain joins TRBV5-8 to TRBJ1-5, with a weak D call TRBD1 (5 bases). The V and J ends lost 4 bases and 1 base respectively, with 21 bases between them. The CDR3 runs 18 residues. Germline CDR1 and CDR2: SGHTS and YDEGEE.

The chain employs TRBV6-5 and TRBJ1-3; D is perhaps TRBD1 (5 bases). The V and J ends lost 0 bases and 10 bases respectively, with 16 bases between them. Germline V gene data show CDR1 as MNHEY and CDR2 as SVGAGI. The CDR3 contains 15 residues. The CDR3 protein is CASSYSGTRRGTIYF. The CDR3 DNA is TGTGCCAGCAGTTACTCCGGGACGAGGCGAGGAACCATATATTTT.

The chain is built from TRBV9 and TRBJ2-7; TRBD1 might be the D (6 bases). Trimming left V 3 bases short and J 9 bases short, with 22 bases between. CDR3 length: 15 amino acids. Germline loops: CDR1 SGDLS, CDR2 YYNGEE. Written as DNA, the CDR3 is TGTGCCAGCAGCGAGACCGGGACATTAGCTACGAGGCAGTACTTC. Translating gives CASSETGTLATRQYF.

CDR3 in DNA: TGTGCCAGCAGTTTATTCTCAGATACGCAGTATTTT. As protein: CASSLFSDTQYF. The V call is TRBV12-3 or TRBV12-4, the J call TRBJ2-3, with D unclear. The ends were cut back, 2 bases at V and 4 bases at J, with 4 bases in the middle. The CDR3 consists of 12 residues.

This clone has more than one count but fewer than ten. This chain's CDR3 is CASAPVGGNQPQHF. The CDR3 DNA reads TGCGCCAGCGCCCCTGTGGGGGGTAATCAGCCCCAGCATTTT. This chain links TRBV5-1 with TRBJ1-5; D might be TRBD1 (5 bases). The V end lost 7 bases, the J end lost 4 bases, and 15 bases lay between the germline ends. Germline V CDR1 and CDR2: SGHRS, YFSETQ. This CDR3 spans 14 amino acids.

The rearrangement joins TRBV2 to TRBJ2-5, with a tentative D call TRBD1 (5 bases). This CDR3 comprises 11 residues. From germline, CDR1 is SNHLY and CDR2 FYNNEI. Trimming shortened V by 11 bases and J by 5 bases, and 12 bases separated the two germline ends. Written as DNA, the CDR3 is TGTGCCTTTCAGGGTGCCGAGACCCAGTACTTC. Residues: CAFQGAETQYF.

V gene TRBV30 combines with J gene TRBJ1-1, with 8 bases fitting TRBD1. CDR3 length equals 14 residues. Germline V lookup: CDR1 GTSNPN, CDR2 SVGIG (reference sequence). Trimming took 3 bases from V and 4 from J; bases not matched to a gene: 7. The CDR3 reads CAWSPDRVGTEAFF. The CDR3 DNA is TGTGCCTGGAGCCCGGACAGGGTGGGCACTGAAGCTTTCTTT. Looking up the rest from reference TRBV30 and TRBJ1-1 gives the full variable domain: SQTIHQWPATLVQPVGSPLSLECTVEGTSNPNLYWYRQAAGRGLQLLFYSVGIGQISSEVPQNLSASRPQDRQFILSSKKLLLSDSGFYLCAWSPDRVGTEAFFGQGTRLTVV.

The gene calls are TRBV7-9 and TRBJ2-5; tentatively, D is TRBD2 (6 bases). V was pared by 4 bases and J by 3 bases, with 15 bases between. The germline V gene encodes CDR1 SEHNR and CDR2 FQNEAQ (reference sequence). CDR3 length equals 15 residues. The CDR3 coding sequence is TGTGCCAGCAGCTCTCCCTGGGGGGTAAAAGAGACCCAGTACTTC. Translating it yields CASSSPWGVKETQYF.

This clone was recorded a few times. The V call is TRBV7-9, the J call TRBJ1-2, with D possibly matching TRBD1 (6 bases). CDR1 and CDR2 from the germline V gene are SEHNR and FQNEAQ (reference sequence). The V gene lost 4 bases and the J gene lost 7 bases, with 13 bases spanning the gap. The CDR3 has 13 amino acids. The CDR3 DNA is TGTGCCAGCAGCTACCGTGGGGACACTGGCTACACCTTC. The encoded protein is CASSYRGDTGYTF. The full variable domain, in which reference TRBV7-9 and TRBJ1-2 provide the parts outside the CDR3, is DTGVSQNPRHKITKRGQNVTFRCDPISEHNRLYWYRQTLGQGPEFLTYFQNEAQLEKSRLLSDRFSAERPKGSFSTLEIQRTEQGDSAMYLCASSYRGDTGYTFGSGTRLTVV.

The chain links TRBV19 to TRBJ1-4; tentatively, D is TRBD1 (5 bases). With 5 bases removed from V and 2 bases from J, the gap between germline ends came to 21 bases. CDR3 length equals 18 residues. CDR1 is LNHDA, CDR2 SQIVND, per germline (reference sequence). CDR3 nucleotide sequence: TGTGCCAGTAGTCCTAGCCCCAGGGTGAGATGGACTAATGAAAAACTGTTTTTT. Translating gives CASSPSPRVRWTNEKLFF.

Here the CDR3 reads CASRSGSTDTQYF. The CDR3 DNA reads TGTGCCAGCAGGTCAGGGAGCACAGATACGCAGTATTTT. The rearrangement joins TRBV7-2 to TRBJ2-3; D might be TRBD1 (5 bases). In germline, CDR1 is SGHTA, CDR2 FQGNSA. This CDR3 spans 13 amino acids. The V end lost 6 bases, the J end lost 0 bases, and 7 bases lay between the germline ends. Filled out from reference TRBV7-2 and TRBJ2-3, the complete variable domain reads GAGVSQSPSNKVTEKGKDVELRCDPISGHTALYWYRQSLGQGLEFLIYFQGNSAPDKSGLPSDRFSAERTGGSVSTLTIQRTQQEDSAVYLCASRSGSTDTQYFGPGTRLTVL.

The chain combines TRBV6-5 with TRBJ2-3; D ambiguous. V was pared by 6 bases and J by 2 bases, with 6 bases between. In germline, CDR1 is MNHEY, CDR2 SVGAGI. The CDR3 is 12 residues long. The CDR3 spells CASSPFTDTQYF. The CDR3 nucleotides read TGTGCCAGCAGCCCGTTCACAGATACGCAGTATTTT.

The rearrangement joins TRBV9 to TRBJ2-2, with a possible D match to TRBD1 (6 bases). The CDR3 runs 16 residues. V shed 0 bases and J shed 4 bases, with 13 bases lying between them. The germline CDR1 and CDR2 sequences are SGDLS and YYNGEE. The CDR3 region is CASSVAQGPSTGELFF. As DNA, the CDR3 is TGTGCCAGCAGCGTAGCCCAGGGGCCGAGCACCGGGGAGCTGTTTTTT. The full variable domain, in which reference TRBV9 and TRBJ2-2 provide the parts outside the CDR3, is DSGVTQTPKHLITATGQRVTLRCSPRSGDLSVYWYQQSLDQGLQFLIQYYNGEERAKGNILERFSAQQFPDLHSELNLSSLELGDSALYFCASSVAQGPSTGELFFGEGSRLTVL.

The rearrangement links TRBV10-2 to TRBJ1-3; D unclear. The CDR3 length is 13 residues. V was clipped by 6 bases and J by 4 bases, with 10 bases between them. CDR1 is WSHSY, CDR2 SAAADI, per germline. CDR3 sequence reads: CASRQTPGNTIYF. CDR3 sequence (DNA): TGCGCCAGCAGACAGACACCAGGAAACACCATATATTTT.